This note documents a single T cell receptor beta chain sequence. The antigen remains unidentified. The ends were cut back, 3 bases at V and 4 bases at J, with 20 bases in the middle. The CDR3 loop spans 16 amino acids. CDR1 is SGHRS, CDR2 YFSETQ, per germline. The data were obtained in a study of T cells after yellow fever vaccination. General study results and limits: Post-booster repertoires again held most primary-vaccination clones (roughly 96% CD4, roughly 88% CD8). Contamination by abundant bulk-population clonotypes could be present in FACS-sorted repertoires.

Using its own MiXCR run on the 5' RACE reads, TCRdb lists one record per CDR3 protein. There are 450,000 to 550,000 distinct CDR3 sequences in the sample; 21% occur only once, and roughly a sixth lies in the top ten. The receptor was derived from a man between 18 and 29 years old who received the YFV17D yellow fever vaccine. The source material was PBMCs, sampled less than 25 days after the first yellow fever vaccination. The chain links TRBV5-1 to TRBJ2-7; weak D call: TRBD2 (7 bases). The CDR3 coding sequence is TGCGCCAGCAGCTCTACCGGGGGGCCCCCACCATACGAGCAGTACTTC. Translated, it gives CASSSTGGPPPYEQYF.